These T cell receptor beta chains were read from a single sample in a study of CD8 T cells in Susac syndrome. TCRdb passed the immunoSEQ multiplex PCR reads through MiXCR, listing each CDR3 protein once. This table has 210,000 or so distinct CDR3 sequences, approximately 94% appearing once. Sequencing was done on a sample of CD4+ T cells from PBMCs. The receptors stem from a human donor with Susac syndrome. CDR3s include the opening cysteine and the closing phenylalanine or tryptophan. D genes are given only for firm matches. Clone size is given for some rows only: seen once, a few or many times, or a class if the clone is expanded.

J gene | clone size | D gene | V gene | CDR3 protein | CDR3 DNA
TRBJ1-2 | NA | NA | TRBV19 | CASRPPGQVYGYTF | TGTGCCAGTCGACCGCCGGGACAAGTCTATGGCTACACCTTC
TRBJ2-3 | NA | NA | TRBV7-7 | CASSLLGGDTQYF | TGTGCTAGCAGCTTACTCGGCGGAGATACGCAGTATTTT
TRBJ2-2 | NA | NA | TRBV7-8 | CASSLLADYTGELFF | TGTGCCAGCAGCTTACTCGCGGATTACACCGGGGAGCTGTTTTTT
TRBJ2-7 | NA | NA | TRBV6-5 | CASRASTGEAYEQYF | TGTGCCAGCAGAGCCTCAACGGGGGAAGCCTACGAGCAGTACTTC
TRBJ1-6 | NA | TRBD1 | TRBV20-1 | CSARGPGQGYSPLHF | TGCAGTGCTAGAGGTCCGGGACAGGGGTATTCACCCCTCCACTTT
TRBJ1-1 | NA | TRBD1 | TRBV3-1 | CASSRTGGGNTEAFF | TGTGCCAGCAGCCGGACAGGGGGTGGGAACACTGAAGCTTTCTTT
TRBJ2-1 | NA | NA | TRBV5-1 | CASKGLLEGTEQFF | TGCGCCAGCAAGGGCCTTTTGGAGGGGACGGAGCAGTTCTTC
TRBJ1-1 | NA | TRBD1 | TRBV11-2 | CASSLVPTGGTFF | TGTGCCAGCAGCTTAGTTCCGACAGGGGGGACTTTCTTT
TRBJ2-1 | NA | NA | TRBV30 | CAWSAKRGDNEQFF | TGTGCCTGGAGTGCGAAAAGGGGAGACAATGAGCAGTTCTTC
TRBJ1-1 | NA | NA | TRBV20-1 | CSAKRDNLMNTEAFF | TGCAGTGCTAAACGGGACAACCTTATGAACACTGAAGCTTTCTTT
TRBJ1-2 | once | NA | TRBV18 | CASSPEEGSVYGYTF | TGTGCCAGCTCACCCGAAGAGGGGAGCGTCTACGGCTACACCTTC
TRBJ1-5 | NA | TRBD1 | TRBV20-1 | CSARDLGTGTYSNQPQHF | TGCAGTGCTAGAGATCTGGGGACAGGGACGTATAGCAATCAGCCCCAGCATTTT
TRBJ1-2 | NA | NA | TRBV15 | CATSRDRGGRGGYTF | TGTGCCACCAGCAGAGATCGGGGAGGGCGAGGGGGCTACACCTTC
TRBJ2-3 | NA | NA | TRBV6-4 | CASSERPKDTQYF | TGTGCCAGCAGTGAAAGGCCAAAAGATACGCAGTATTTT
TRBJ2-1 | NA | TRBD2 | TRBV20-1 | CSASQRGALLVDNEQFF | TGCAGTGCTAGCCAGCGGGGGGCACTCCTGGTTGACAATGAGCAGTTCTTC
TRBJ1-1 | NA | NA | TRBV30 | CAWSSVSWTEAFF | TGTGCCTGGAGTTCCGTCAGTTGGACTGAAGCTTTCTTT
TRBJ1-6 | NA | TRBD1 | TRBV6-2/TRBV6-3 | CASRTTDRGRNSPLHF | TGTGCCAGCAGAACAACAGACAGGGGGCGAAATTCACCCCTCCACTTT
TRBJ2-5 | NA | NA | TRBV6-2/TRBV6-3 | CASRVMGNQETQYF | TGTGCCAGCAGAGTGATGGGAAACCAAGAGACCCAGTACTTC
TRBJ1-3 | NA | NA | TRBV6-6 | CASSPRAEIGNTIYF | TGTGCCAGCAGCCCGAGGGCGGAAATCGGAAACACCATATATTTT
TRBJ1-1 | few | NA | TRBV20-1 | CSAVRGNTEAFF | TGCAGTGCTGTTAGGGGGAACACTGAAGCTTTCTTT
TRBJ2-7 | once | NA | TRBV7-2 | CASSLVRGSQQYF | TGTGCCAGCAGCTTAGTAAGGGGAAGTCAGCAGTACTTC
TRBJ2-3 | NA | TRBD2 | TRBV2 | CASSTRLAGRTDTQYF | TGTGCCAGCTCCACCCGACTAGCGGGGAGGACAGATACGCAGTATTTT
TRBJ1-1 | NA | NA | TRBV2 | CASSEMGGTEAFF | TGTGCCAGCAGTGAAATGGGGGGGACTGAAGCTTTCTTT
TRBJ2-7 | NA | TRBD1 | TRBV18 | CASSPRRDRGRYEQYF | TGTGCCAGCTCACCACGCCGGGACAGGGGTAGATACGAGCAGTACTTC
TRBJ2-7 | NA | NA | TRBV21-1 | CASIGGYYEQYF | TGTGCCAGCATCGGAGGATACTACGAGCAGTACTTC
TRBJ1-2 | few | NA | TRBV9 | CASGGNYGYTF | TGTGCCAGCGGAGGGAACTATGGCTACACCTTC
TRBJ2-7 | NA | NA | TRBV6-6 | CAGRRGPSYEQYF | TGTGCCGGTAGACGGGGGCCCAGCTACGAGCAGTACTTC
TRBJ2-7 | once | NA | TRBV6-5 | CASSSEQGNEQYF | TGTGCCAGCAGTTCCGAGCAGGGGAACGAGCAGTACTTC
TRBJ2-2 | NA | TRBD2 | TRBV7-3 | CASSIAGENTGELFF | TGTGCCAGCAGCATAGCGGGGGAAAACACCGGGGAGCTGTTTTTT
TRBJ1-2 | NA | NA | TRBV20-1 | CSASQGVNYGYTF | TGCAGTGCTTCTCAAGGGGTAAACTATGGCTACACCTTC
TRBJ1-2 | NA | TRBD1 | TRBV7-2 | CASSLPTGTGGGYTF | TGTGCCAGCAGCTTACCCACCGGGACAGGGGGCGGCTACACCTTC
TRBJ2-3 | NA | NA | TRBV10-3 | CAISAAADTQYF | TGTGCCATCAGTGCTGCGGCAGATACGCAGTATTTT
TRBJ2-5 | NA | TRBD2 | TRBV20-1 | CSAIGLAGPQETQYF | TGCAGTGCTATTGGACTAGCGGGGCCCCAAGAGACCCAGTACTTC
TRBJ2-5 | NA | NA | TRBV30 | CAWRQETQYF | TGTGCCTGGAGACAAGAGACCCAGTACTTC
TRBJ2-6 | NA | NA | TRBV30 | CAWNEEPAGANVLTF | TGTGCCTGGAATGAGGAGCCCGCTGGGGCCAACGTCCTGACTTTC
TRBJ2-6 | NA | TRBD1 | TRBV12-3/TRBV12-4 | CASRDRHSGANVLTF | TGTGCCAGCAGGGACAGGCACTCTGGGGCCAACGTCCTGACTTTC
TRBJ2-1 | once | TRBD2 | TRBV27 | CASSSPGLAGYNEQFF | TGTGCCAGCAGTTCCCCGGGACTAGCGGGGTACAATGAGCAGTTCTTC
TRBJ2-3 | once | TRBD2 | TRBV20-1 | CSAPSGTSGTYTDTQYF | TGCAGTGCTCCTTCCGGGACTAGCGGGACCTACACAGATACGCAGTATTTT
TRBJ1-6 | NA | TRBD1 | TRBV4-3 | CASSQLQGRSPLHF | TGCGCCAGCAGCCAGTTACAGGGGAGGTCACCCCTCCACTTT
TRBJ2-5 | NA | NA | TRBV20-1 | CSASPWQNSQETQYF | TGCAGTGCTAGCCCGTGGCAGAATAGTCAAGAGACCCAGTACTTC
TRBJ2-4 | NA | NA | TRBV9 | CASSVGFENIQYF | TGTGCCAGCAGCGTAGGGTTCGAAAACATTCAGTACTTC
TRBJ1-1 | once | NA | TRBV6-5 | CASSPTLSRGSEAFF | TGTGCCAGCAGTCCCACCCTATCGAGGGGGTCTGAAGCTTTCTTT
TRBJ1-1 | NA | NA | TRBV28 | CASNGGALSVRMAFF | TGTGCCAGCAATGGTGGAGCACTTTCCGTGAGAATGGCTTTCTTT
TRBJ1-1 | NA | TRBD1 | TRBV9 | CASSVRDSNTEAFF | TGTGCCAGCAGCGTCCGGGACAGTAACACTGAAGCTTTCTTT
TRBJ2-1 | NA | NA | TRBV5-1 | CASSPERVREQFF | TGCGCCAGCAGCCCGGAAAGGGTACGGGAGCAGTTCTTC
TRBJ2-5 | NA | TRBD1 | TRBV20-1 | CSAGDRAGVLQTQYF | TGCAGTGCTGGGGACAGGGCTGGAGTTTTGCAGACCCAGTACTTC
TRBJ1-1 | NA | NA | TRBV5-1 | CASSFESGASNTEAFF | TGCGCCAGCAGCTTTGAGTCAGGGGCAAGCAACACTGAAGCTTTCTTT
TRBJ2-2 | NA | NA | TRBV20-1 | CSARAAGQNTGELFF | TGCAGTGCTAGAGCAGCCGGCCAGAACACCGGGGAGCTGTTTTTT
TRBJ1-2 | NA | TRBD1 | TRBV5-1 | CASSLGDREVGYTF | TGCGCCAGCAGCTTGGGCGACAGGGAGGTTGGCTACACCTTC
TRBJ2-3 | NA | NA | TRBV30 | CAWRQSTDTQYF | TGTGCCTGGAGACAGAGCACAGATACGCAGTATTTT
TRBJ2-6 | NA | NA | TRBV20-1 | CSAVVAGANVLTF | TGCAGTGCCGTTGTGGCTGGGGCCAACGTCCTGACTTTC
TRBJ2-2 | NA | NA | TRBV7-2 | CASSGGRHTGELFF | TGTGCCAGCAGCGGGGGTCGGCACACCGGGGAGCTGTTTTTT
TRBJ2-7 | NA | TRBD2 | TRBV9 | CASSVSATSGDPYEQYF | TGTGCCAGCAGCGTATCGGCGACTAGCGGAGATCCCTACGAGCAGTACTTC
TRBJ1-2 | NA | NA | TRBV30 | CALASREFRGYTF | TGTGCCCTGGCCAGTAGAGAATTCCGTGGCTACACCTTC
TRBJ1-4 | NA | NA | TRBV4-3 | CASSQPGDIYEKLFF | TGCGCCAGCAGCCAGCCGGGGGACATATATGAAAAACTGTTTTTT
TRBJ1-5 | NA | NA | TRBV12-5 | CASGLSNQPQHF | TGTGCTAGTGGTTTGAGCAATCAGCCCCAGCATTTT
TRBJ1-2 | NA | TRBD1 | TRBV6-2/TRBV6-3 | CASRPGGSYGYTF | TGTGCCAGCCGTCCAGGGGGATCCTATGGCTACACCTTC
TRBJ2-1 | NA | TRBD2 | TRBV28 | CAWKRGVNEQFF | TGTGCCTGGAAGCGGGGGGTTAATGAGCAGTTCTTC
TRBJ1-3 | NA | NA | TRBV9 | CASSVALAGSGNTIYF | TGTGCCAGCAGCGTAGCTTTGGCAGGTTCTGGAAACACCATATATTTT
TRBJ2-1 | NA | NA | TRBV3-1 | CASREGGNEQFF | TGTGCCAGCAGAGAAGGGGGTAATGAGCAGTTCTTC